This T cell receptor beta chain was recorded in a study of shared clonotypes between healthy human individuals. At the level of the study: With ages of 18 to 49, the donors were a couple of women and three men. General study points: Sequencing depth was expected to affect clonotype sharing among donors. Compared with clonotypes that all four donors shared, non-shared clonotypes had lower generation probabilities.

Some clones are missing from TCRdb's copy, which holds only in-frame ones; the method was immunoSEQ multiplex PCR. The sample consists of 850,000 to 1,200,000 clones, 60% to 80% of them appearing once. This clone has just one count. Its target is unknown. V lost 0 bases, J lost 7 bases, and 13 bases lay in between. This CDR3 has 15 amino acids. CDR1 is SGDLS, CDR2 YYNGEE, per germline. CD4+ cells yielded CD45RA+ naive and CD45RA-negative memory subsets. Material for sequencing was memory CD4+ T cells sorted from blood. Subset reported: CD45RA-negative fraction. This chain uses TRBV9 with TRBJ2-2; unclear D gene. This receptor was obtained from a man between 18 and 35 years old in good health. In nucleotides, the CDR3 is TGTGCCAGCAGCGTAGATTCAGCGACTGTCGGGGAGCTGTTTTTT. Translated, it gives CASSVDSATVGELFF.